The clone carrying this T cell receptor beta chain was seen a few times. Its antigen is undetermined. These data belong to a study of long-term antiretroviral therapy in people with HIV. The CDR3 is made up of 15 amino acids. V lost 2 bases, J lost 8 bases, and 15 bases lay in between. Germline lookup yields CDR1 LGHNA and CDR2 YSLEER. Version v3.0 of the immunoSEQ assay ran at survey level. Repertoires were generated with immunoSEQ multiplex PCR, while TCRdb's copy carries only in-frame clones and drops some. The sample contains about 22,000 clones, roughly 90% of which appear only once. Study-level findings and limits: At every time point, clones expanded before ART dominated the repertoire. In samples taken after ART, diversity increased but remained below transplant donor control levels.

The receptor's source is a man aged 55 to 70 with HIV. The chain joins TRBV4-3 to TRBJ1-4; D is possibly TRBD1 (5 bases). The specimen was unsorted PBMCs, collected 0.6 years after starting antiretroviral therapy. Written as DNA, the CDR3 is TGCGCCAGCAGCCAAACCGGGGCCCCGCCCGAAAAACTGTTTTTT. It is translated as CASSQTGAPPEKLFF.